What follows are 24 T cell receptor beta chains derived from one specimen sequenced in a study of blood T cells in healthy people across ages. Then a second PCR, running roughly 7 to 12 cycles, was carried out with a sample-barcoded 5' primer and a J-beta primer mix. TCRdb redid the calling of the 5' RACE reads with MiXCR, one entry per CDR3 protein. Among 550,000 to 650,000 distinct CDR3 sequences listed, about 25% were seen once. This sample also belongs to another study, concerning T cells of mothers and their children.

The material sequenced was blood. These receptors all come from a boy aged 2-9 years in good health.

This clonotype was counted between two and nine times. A much larger clone differs from this one at a single base, so this may be a read error. Without the conserved terminal phenylalanine or tryptophan, this CDR3 likely stems from a read error. This chain uses TRBV25-1 with TRBJ1-4; D might be TRBD1 (6 bases). This CDR3 spans 14 amino acids. Trimming stripped 2 bases from V and 7 bases from J, with 11 bases between. Germline V lookup: CDR1 MGHDK, CDR2 SYGVNS. CDR3 nucleotides: TGTGCCAGCAGTGAAGGACAGTGGACTGAAAAACTGTTTTCT. This codes for CASSEGQWTEKLFS.

There are a few counts of this clonotype. The V gene is TRBV11-2, the J gene TRBJ2-7; 12 bases fit TRBD2. V dropped 3 bases and J dropped 5; count of bases not matched to a gene: 8. Germline-derived CDR1 and CDR2 are SGHAT and FQNNGV. The CDR3 sequence is 16 residues long. This chain's CDR3 is CASSFLASGGAHEQYF. Here the CDR3 DNA reads TGTGCCAGCAGCTTCTTGGCTAGCGGGGGGGCCCACGAGCAGTACTTC.

This clonotype was seen a handful of times. The genes are TRBV29-1 and TRBJ2-5; D uncertain. Germline V gives CDR1 SQVTM, CDR2 ANQGSEA. V lost 4 bases, J lost 2 bases, and 11 bases lay in between. The CDR3 consists of 13 residues. CDR3 DNA: TGCAGCGTTGGTGGGATAGGGCAAGAGACCCAGTACTTC. This gives the protein CSVGGIGQETQYF.

The chain employs TRBV7-8 and TRBJ2-7; 10 positions match TRBD1. The CDR3 contains 16 residues. The V gene's germline CDR1 is SGHVS and CDR2 FQNEAQ. Trimming cost V 5 bases and J 0 bases; bases outside gene matches: 7. CDR3 in amino acids: CASSPLGQGSSYEQYF. As DNA, the CDR3 is TGTGCCAGCAGCCCCCTGGGACAGGGGAGCTCCTACGAGCAGTACTTC. The variable domain in full, completed from reference TRBV7-8 and TRBJ2-7, reads GAGVSQSPRYKVAKRGQDVALRCDPISGHVSLFWYQQALGQGPEFLTYFQNEAQLDKSGLPSDRFFAERPEGSVSTLKIQRTQQEDSAVYLCASSPLGQGSSYEQYFGPGTRLTVT.

This clonotype showed up just a few times. V usage is TRBV27 and J usage is TRBJ2-7, with TRBD2 matching 7 bases. This CDR3 has 13 residues. After removal of 3 bases from V and 5 bases from J, the junction contained 4 bases not matched to a gene. In germline, CDR1 is MNHEY, CDR2 SMNVEV (reference sequence). As DNA, the CDR3 is TGTGCCAGCAGTTTCCGGGACTACCACGAGCAGTACTTC. Translating it yields CASSFRDYHEQYF.

The rearrangement links TRBV7-2 to TRBJ2-1, with 8 bases fitting TRBD1. CDR3 size: 14 residues. With V trimmed by 3 bases and J by 6 bases, 4 bases remained unmatched. The germline gives CDR1 SGHTA, CDR2 FQGNSA. The CDR3 DNA reads TGTGCCAGCAGCTTCCGACAGGGGACCAATGAGCAGTTCTTC. This codes for CASSFRQGTNEQFF. The full variable domain, its missing parts supplied by reference TRBV7-2 and TRBJ2-1, is GAGVSQSPSNKVTEKGKDVELRCDPISGHTALYWYRQSLGQGLEFLIYFQGNSAPDKSGLPSDRFSAERTGGSVSTLTIQRTQQEDSAVYLCASSFRQGTNEQFFGPGTRLTVL.

A note on this clonotype: The junction and the germline gene differ at one end; a read error may be behind it. Here the CDR3 reads CATSRVSGNAGELFF. For the CDR3, the DNA is TGTGCCACCAGCAGAGTGTCAGGGAACGCCGGCGAGCTGTTTTTT. J is TRBJ2-2 and V is TRBV15; perhaps TRBD1 as D (5 bases). Germline V gene sequence: CDR1 LNHNV, CDR2 YYDKDF (reference sequence). This CDR3 comprises 15 residues.

This clonotype turned up a few times. The genes are TRBV20-1 and TRBJ2-1; maybe TRBD2 (7 bases). The J call may be incorrect, as the DNA end agrees better with TRBJ2-5. The CDR3 spans 15 residues. Germline V lookup: CDR1 DFQATT, CDR2 SNEGSKA (reference sequence). The chain's CDR3 is CSARGSGGWLETQYF. The CDR3 region has the DNA TGCAGTGCTAGAGGATCGGGGGGCTGGTTGGAGACCCAGTACTTC.

This chain connects TRBV6-5 to TRBJ2-5; TRBD2 matches 8 bases. The DNA matches TRBJ2-1 better at its end, which makes the J call doubtful. The V gene's germline CDR1 is MNHEY and CDR2 SVGAGI. There are 16 residues in the CDR3. The CDR3 here is CASSYSAGTSGNEQFF. DNA for the CDR3: TGTGCCAGCAGTTACTCGGCCGGGACTAGTGGTAATGAGCAGTTCTTC.

On this clonotype: A read error is likely, as this CDR3 ends without the conserved phenylalanine or tryptophan. The J gene is TRBJ2-1, the V gene TRBV20-1; D tentatively fits TRBD1 or TRBD2 (5 bases each). The J call may be wrong; the DNA end is better matched by TRBJ2-7. This CDR3 contains 13 residues. Germline CDR1 reads DFQATT; CDR2 reads SNEGSKA (reference sequence). The CDR3 DNA is TGCAGTGCCAATCGTGATACTAGGGGCGAGCAGTACCTC. Its protein is CSANRDTRGEQYL.

V gene TRBV7-2 combines with J gene TRBJ1-3; D not certain. Per the germline V gene, CDR1 is SGHTA and CDR2 is FQGNSA. Trimming stripped 5 bases from V and 0 bases from J, with 17 bases between. This CDR3 contains 17 residues. The CDR3 sequence is CASSPALKRASGNTIYF. CDR3 DNA sequence: TGTGCCAGCAGCCCTGCCCTCAAGCGGGCCTCTGGAAACACCATATATTTT.

V usage is TRBV5-1 and J usage is TRBJ1-2; TRBD1 matches at 7 bases. Losses at the gene ends were 5 bases for V and 3 bases for J; bases not matched to a gene: 10. Germline CDR1 SGHRS, CDR2 YFSETQ. The CDR3 loop spans 15 amino acids. As DNA, the CDR3 is TGCGCCAGCAGGTCAACAACGGGACAGTACTATGGCTACACCTTC. Its protein product is CASRSTTGQYYGYTF.

The genes are TRBV6-5 and TRBJ2-1; 10 bases fit TRBD1. Germline V gene data show CDR1 as MNHEY and CDR2 as SVGAGI. The V gene end was trimmed by 2 bases and the J gene end by 9 bases; junction bases not matched to a gene: 4. This CDR3 region has 14 residues. Here the CDR3 DNA reads TGTGCCAGCAGTTACGGGACAGGGGAGAGTGAGCAGTTCTTC. This codes for CASSYGTGESEQFF.

This clonotype came up many times. The chain uses TRBV20-1 and TRBJ2-7; TRBD2 agrees at 7 bases. The J segment lost 2 bases and the V segment lost 4 bases, leaving 8 bases of the junction unmatched. Germline V gives CDR1 DFQATT, CDR2 SNEGSKA (reference sequence). CDR3 length: 14 amino acids. For the CDR3, the DNA is TGCAGTGCTACCCTTAGCGGGTCTCCCTACGAGCAGTACTTC. It is translated as CSATLSGSPYEQYF.

This clonotype was found a few times. This chain links TRBV2 with TRBJ1-1; D is unresolved. The CDR3 sequence is 13 residues long. Trimming took 3 bases from V and 3 from J, leaving 8 bases between them. Germline V gives CDR1 SNHLY, CDR2 FYNNEI. CDR3 in amino acids: CASSELLDTEAFF. In DNA form, the CDR3 reads TGTGCCAGCAGTGAGCTTCTGGACACTGAAGCTTTCTTT.

This clonotype has only a few counts. The rearrangement joins TRBV28 to TRBJ2-1, with D possibly being TRBD1 or TRBD2 (5 bases each). Deletions cut 8 bases from V and 2 bases from J, with 16 bases between. The CDR3 is made up of 15 amino acids. Germline V gene data show CDR1 as MDHEN and CDR2 as SYDVKM. The CDR3 reads CASEYRDRPYNEQFF. CDR3 coding DNA: TGTGCCAGCGAGTACCGGGACCGGCCCTACAATGAGCAGTTCTTC.

This clonotype appeared a few times. V and J are TRBV6-1 and TRBJ2-5; D unclear. V was cut by 10 bases and J by 4 bases, with 16 bases left in between. Germline CDR1 MNHNS, CDR2 SASEGT. This CDR3 is 13 amino acids long. CDR3 sequence reads: CAIDSAPGETQYF. In DNA, the CDR3 is TGTGCCATCGATTCCGCCCCTGGAGAGACCCAGTACTTC.

The rearrangement uses TRBV12-3 or TRBV12-4 and TRBJ2-7; 10 bases match TRBD2. The CDR3 is made up of 15 amino acids. V shed 5 bases, J shed 4 bases, and the junction held 8 bases outside the gene matches. The CDR3 here is CASSGTSGVRYEQYF. The CDR3 DNA is TGTGCCAGCAGTGGAACTAGCGGGGTTAGATACGAGCAGTACTTC.

This chain uses TRBV20-1 with TRBJ2-6; D may match TRBD1 or TRBD2 (6 bases each). Germline CDR1 reads DFQATT; CDR2 reads SNEGSKA (reference sequence). The length of the CDR3 is 17 residues. The V end lost 6 bases, the J end lost 2 bases, and 20 bases lay between the germline ends. The CDR3 reads CSALARGRPPGANVLTF. The CDR3 DNA is TGCAGTGCCCTAGCGAGGGGGAGGCCTCCTGGGGCCAACGTCCTGACTTTC.

The chain carries TRBV20-1 and TRBJ2-5, with D uncertain. The J call is in doubt because the DNA end fits TRBJ2-1 better. The germline V gene has CDR1 DFQATT and CDR2 SNEGSKA (reference sequence). The CDR3 spans 13 residues. The CDR3 nucleotides are TGCAGTGCTAGAGATCCGGCGTACAATGAGCAGTTCTTC. It yields the protein CSARDPAYNEQFF.

This clonotype has only a few counts. The chain carries TRBV5-1 and TRBJ2-2, with 7 positions matching TRBD1. CDR1 and CDR2 from the germline V gene are SGHRS and YFSETQ. J was trimmed by 7 bases and V by 4 bases; bases with no gene match: 7. The CDR3 spans 14 residues. The CDR3 sequence: CASSAVQGNGELFF. The DNA of the CDR3 is TGCGCCAGCAGCGCGGTACAGGGGAACGGGGAGCTGTTTTTT.

This chain joins TRBV21-1 and TRBJ1-1. TRBV21-1 is shown as a pseudogene. The CDR3 runs to 14 residues. CDR3 DNA: TGTGCCAGCAGCAAAAGCCGTAAGAACACTGAAGCTTTCTTT. Amino acids: CASSKSRKNTEAFF.

This clonotype was seen a handful of times. An end of the junction does not agree with germline; a read error may underlie this. The chain links TRBV5-6 to TRBJ1-4, with 10 bases aligning to TRBD1. CDR3 length: 16 amino acids. Germline-derived CDR1 and CDR2 are SGHDT and YYEEEE. The CDR3 DNA reads as TGTGCCAGCAGCGAGACAGGGGGCGCCGGCGATGAAAAGCTGTTTTTT. Translation gives CASSETGGAGDEKLFF.

The V gene is TRBV6-6, the J gene TRBJ1-4, with D perhaps matching TRBD1 (5 bases). The V and J ends lost 3 bases and 10 bases respectively, with 12 bases between them. This CDR3 spans 13 amino acids. From germline, CDR1 is MNHNY and CDR2 SVGAGI (reference sequence). The CDR3 sequence is CASSYRQGGKLFF. The CDR3 nucleotides read TGTGCCAGCAGTTATAGGCAGGGTGGAAAACTGTTTTTT.